A selection of T cell receptor beta chains follows, all from one sample in a study of immune evolution from preneoplasia to lung adenocarcinoma. Sequenced by immunoSEQ multiplex PCR; TCRdb stores in-frame clones only, minus some. The data hold 30,000 to 45,000 clones, with roughly 74% observed a single time. What was sequenced was FFPE invasive lung adenocarcinoma tissue. These TCRs come from a person in their sixties with lung adenocarcinoma. CDR3s include the opening cysteine and the closing phenylalanine or tryptophan. A D gene is named only where the DNA matches it firmly. Size tells how often a clone was seen (once, few, many) or the class of an expanded clone, and some rows leave it out.

d_call j_call v_call clone_size cdr3_nt cdr3_aa
TRBD2 TRBJ2-1 TRBV28 NA TGTGCCAGCAGTACTAGCGGAAGGGGTCTCGAGCAGTTCTTC CASSTSGRGLEQFF
NA TRBJ2-7 TRBV5-4 NA TGTGCCAGCAGCTTGGGACTAAAGGCAGCCTACGAGCAGTACTTC CASSLGLKAAYEQYF
TRBD2 TRBJ2-5 TRBV28 NA TGTGCCAGCAGCATAGCGGGAGGGCCTTTGGAGACCCAGTACTTC CASSIAGGPLETQYF
NA TRBJ2-5 TRBV18 NA TGTGCCAGCTCCCCCGGACAGCACCAAGAGACCCAGTACTTC CASSPGQHQETQYF
TRBD1 TRBJ2-5 TRBV5-1 NA TGCGCCAGCAGCTTGGGTACGATCGGGACAGCAGAGACCCAGTACTTC CASSLGTIGTAETQYF
TRBD2 TRBJ2-1 TRBV12-5 NA TGTGCTAGTGGTTTGGACCCCTCCTATGGGGGAGGGCCGGGGAATGAGCAGTTCTTC CASGLDPSYGGGPGNEQFF
TRBD1 TRBJ1-1 TRBV7-8 NA TGTGCCAGCAGCAATGAACAGGGGGCCAAAACTGAAGCTTTCTTT CASSNEQGAKTEAFF
TRBD1 TRBJ2-1 TRBV7-2 once TGTGCCAGCAGCTGGGGACAGCCCAATGAGCAGTTCTTC CASSWGQPNEQFF
TRBD1 TRBJ1-4 TRBV28 NA TGTGCCAGCACCGGACAGGGGTTAACCCAGGGGGAAAAACTGTTTTTT CASTGQGLTQGEKLFF
NA TRBJ1-5 TRBV2 NA TGTGCCAGCTCCGGGGACTACAATCAGCCCCAGCATTTT CASSGDYNQPQHF
NA TRBJ2-2 TRBV30 NA TGTGCCTGGAAACCCCGACAAGCGGCCGGGGAGCTGTTTTTT CAWKPRQAAGELFF
NA TRBJ1-1 TRBV27 NA TGTGCCAGCAGCTACAGTACCATGAACACTGAAGCTTTCTTT CASSYSTMNTEAFF
NA TRBJ2-1 TRBV20-1 few TGCAGTGCTAAGGAGAATGAGCAGTTCTTC CSAKENEQFF
TRBD2 TRBJ2-3 TRBV27 NA TGTGCCAGCACTCCGGGAGGTTCTAGCACAGATACGCAGTATTTT CASTPGGSSTDTQYF
NA TRBJ2-7 TRBV7-2 once TGTGCCAGCAGCCAACAAGGAGGGGTCTCCTACGAGCAGTACTTC CASSQQGGVSYEQYF
TRBD2 TRBJ2-2 TRBV6-4 NA TGTGCCAGCAGTGAGGGGACTAGCGGGAGTGAGGAGCTGTTTTTT CASSEGTSGSEELFF
NA TRBJ2-3 TRBV7-9 NA TGTGCCAGCAGCTCCCCCGGGGGAAGAACAGATACGCAGTATTTT CASSSPGGRTDTQYF
NA TRBJ2-7 TRBV9 NA TGTGCCAGCAGCGTTACCAGAAGCTCCTACGAGCAGTACTTC CASSVTRSSYEQYF
TRBD1 TRBJ2-6 TRBV7-2 NA TGTGCCAGCAGCCCAAATACAGGGGGAACAGGGGCCAACGTCCTGACTTTC CASSPNTGGTGANVLTF
TRBD1 TRBJ2-3 TRBV5-4 NA TGTGCCAGCAGCTCGGGACAGGGACTGAGCACAGATACGCAGTATTTT CASSSGQGLSTDTQYF
NA TRBJ1-1 TRBV11-2 NA TGTGCCAGCAGCGCCCAAGGGGGATGGGCCACTGAAGCTTTCTTT CASSAQGGWATEAFF
NA TRBJ1-1 TRBV5-1 NA TGCGCCAGCAGCTTGGGCCAGACTGAAGCTTTCTTT CASSLGQTEAFF
NA TRBJ1-2 TRBV7-9 NA TGTGCCAGCAGCTTACACTTAACCCCCAACTATGGCTACACCTTC CASSLHLTPNYGYTF
NA TRBJ2-2 TRBV7-2 few TGTGCCAGCAGCTTAGCCGGCCAAAACGGGGAGCTGTTTTTT CASSLAGQNGELFF
NA TRBJ1-1 TRBV6-5 NA TGTGCCAGCAGTTACCTATGGAACACTGAAGCTTTCTTT CASSYLWNTEAFF
NA TRBJ2-7 TRBV7-8 NA TGTGCCAGCAGCTTAGAGGAGGGCTACGAGCAGTACTTC CASSLEEGYEQYF
NA TRBJ2-4 TRBV6-1 few TGTGCCTCCCGTCCCCCTGGGACTGACATTCAGTACTTC CASRPPGTDIQYF
NA TRBJ2-5 TRBV19 NA TGTGCCACCGGGACGTACCAAGAGACCCAGTACTTC CATGTYQETQYF
TRBD1 TRBJ2-7 TRBV4-1 NA TGCGCCAGCAAGGGACAGGGGTCCTACGAGCAGTACTTC CASKGQGSYEQYF
TRBD2 TRBJ2-2 TRBV28 NA TGTGCCAGCAGCTTACTCCTAGCGGGAGGGTTGCGGGAGCTGTTTTTT CASSLLLAGGLRELFF
TRBD1 TRBJ1-5 TRBV5-1 medium-sized TGCGCCAGCATCGGACAGGGTAATCAGCCCCAGCATTTT CASIGQGNQPQHF
TRBD1 TRBJ1-4 TRBV18 NA TGTGCCAGCTCACCACAGGGGGCCCGGGAAAAACTGTTTTTT CASSPQGAREKLFF
NA TRBJ2-2 TRBV30 once TGTGCCTCCGGAGAAACCGGGGAGCTGTTTTTT CASGETGELFF
NA TRBJ1-2 TRBV28 NA TGTGCCAGCGGGCGTATGGACTATGGCTACACCTTC CASGRMDYGYTF
NA TRBJ2-3 TRBV29-1 NA TGCAGCGTTGTCCCCCAAGGGACAGATACGCAGTATTTT CSVVPQGTDTQYF
TRBD1 TRBJ2-7 TRBV30 NA TGTGCCTATGGCTGGACAGGGGACTACGAGCAGTACTTC CAYGWTGDYEQYF
NA TRBJ2-3 TRBV5-1 NA TGCGCCAGCAGCCTCGCCTCCGGCAAAGATACGCAGTATTTT CASSLASGKDTQYF
NA TRBJ1-4 TRBV27 once TGTGCCAGCAGTTCCCTTCCGCAGGGGGAAAAACTGTTTTTT CASSSLPQGEKLFF
TRBD2 TRBJ2-1 TRBV6-4 NA TGTGCCAGCAGTGACGTGGGACTAGAGGGCAGTGAGCAGTTCTTC CASSDVGLEGSEQFF
TRBD1 TRBJ2-3 TRBV7-6 NA TGTGCCAGCAGCTGGGACAGCAATACGCAGTATTTT CASSWDSNTQYF
TRBD2 TRBJ2-3 TRBV7-2 once TGTGCCAGCAGCTTACTAGCGGGCACAGATACGCAGTATTTT CASSLLAGTDTQYF
NA TRBJ2-7 TRBV20-1 NA TGCAGACCAGGTCGCTCCTACGAGCAGTACTTC CRPGRSYEQYF
NA TRBJ2-5 TRBV7-3 NA TGTGCCAGCAGCCGACCCAAAGAGACCCAGTACTTC CASSRPKETQYF
TRBD1 TRBJ2-3 TRBV9 NA TGTGCCAGCAGCTCCAACCGGGACAGGGGGCGCACAGATACGCAGTATTTT CASSSNRDRGRTDTQYF
NA TRBJ2-5 TRBV18 NA TGTGCCAGCTCATCCCAAGAGACCCAGTACTTC CASSSQETQYF
TRBD2 TRBJ2-5 TRBV15 NA TGTGCCACCACACCGGCTCTAGCGGGAAGAACTCAAGAGACCCAGTACTTC CATTPALAGRTQETQYF
NA TRBJ2-1 TRBV7-9 large TGTGCCAGCTTAAGGAGTCGAGAGCAGTTCTTC CASLRSREQFF
TRBD2 TRBJ2-7 TRBV5-4 NA TGTGCCAGCAGCTTGGGACTAGCGGGATTCTACGAGCAGTACTTC CASSLGLAGFYEQYF
NA TRBJ2-1 TRBV7-3 NA TGTGCCAGCAGCTTACGCCAGGGCCAGTTCAATGAGCAGTTCTTC CASSLRQGQFNEQFF
TRBD1 TRBJ1-1 TRBV7-2 NA TGTGCCAGCAGCTTAGACAGGGGGTGGACTGAAGCTTTCTTT CASSLDRGWTEAFF
TRBD2 TRBJ2-1 TRBV11-2 NA TGTGCCAGCAGCTTGACTAGCGGGTTTACGAATGAGCAGTTCTTC CASSLTSGFTNEQFF